These 26 T cell receptor beta chains came from one sample sequenced in a study of blood T cell repertoires in COVID-19 (dated by TCRdb to 2020 to 2022). Library method: the immunoSEQ multiplex PCR assay. The source is immuneACCESS, and TCRdb retained only in-frame sequences with V and J called. Part of the clones is not carried over; for the studies checked, unresolved V genes explain less than half of this, and the remainder is unexplained. The sample profile shows some 120,000 clones; over 75% of them were found once. The ten largest clones represent 7.5% to 8% of the sample. Source material: peripheral blood. Source of these receptors: a man aged 45-60 years with acute or convalescent COVID-19.

The chain combines TRBV5-6 with TRBJ2-1; 15 bases match TRBD2. V was clipped by 4 bases and J by 10 bases; unmatched bases: 6. Germline CDR1 and CDR2: SGHDT and YYEEEE. This CDR3 contains 15 residues. CDR3 coding DNA: TGTGCCAGCAGCGAGGGACTAGCGGGGGGCTTGGAGCAGTTCTTC. Protein: CASSEGLAGGLEQFF.

V usage is TRBV6-1 and J usage is TRBJ2-1, with D perhaps TRBD2 (6 bases). CDR3 length: 18 residues. Germline assignment: CDR1 MNHNS and CDR2 SASEGT. Trimming stripped 0 bases from V and 1 base from J, with 16 bases between. CDR3 bases: TGTGCCAGCAGTGAAGCGGCGGGGCCAGGGAGGTCCTACAATGAGCAGTTCTTC. Protein: CASSEAAGPGRSYNEQFF.

The chain combines TRBV27 with TRBJ2-3, with 12 positions matching TRBD2. The CDR3 is 16 residues long. Germline V lookup: CDR1 MNHEY, CDR2 SMNVEV (reference sequence). V shed 4 bases and J 4 bases; nucleotides not matched to a gene: 6. CDR3 amino acids: CASSSLAGGPPDTQYF. The DNA for the CDR3 is TGTGCCAGCAGTTCCCTAGCGGGAGGGCCGCCAGATACGCAGTATTTT.

J is TRBJ1-1 and V is TRBV5-6; 9 bases match TRBD1. The CDR3 length is 15 residues. Per germline, CDR1 SGHDT and CDR2 YYEEEE. J lost 4 bases, V lost 2 bases, and 6 bases had no gene match. The CDR3 DNA reads TGTGCCAGCAGCTTTGGAACAGGGGGCGGCACTGAAGCTTTCTTT. This gives the protein CASSFGTGGGTEAFF.

The chain combines TRBV6-1 with TRBJ2-7, with D possibly matching TRBD2 (6 bases). V lost 2 bases, J lost 2 bases, and 19 bases lay in between. The germline CDR1 and CDR2 sequences are MNHNS and SASEGT. CDR3 length: 17 amino acids. CDR3 region: CASSELISGTLPYEQYF. CDR3 bases: TGTGCCAGCAGTGAATTAATTAGCGGCACCCTCCCCTACGAGCAGTACTTC.

The chain links TRBV28 to TRBJ2-1, with 10 nucleotides matching TRBD2. The germline CDR1 and CDR2 sequences are MDHEN and SYDVKM. Trimming cost V 8 bases and J 7 bases; bases outside gene matches: 14. This CDR3 contains 16 residues. CDR3 sequence reads: CASGLEREGPENEQFF. CDR3 nucleotides: TGTGCCAGCGGATTGGAGCGGGAGGGCCCAGAAAATGAGCAGTTCTTC.

The V call is TRBV11-3, the J call TRBJ2-7, with TRBD1 matching 7 bases. CDR3 size: 14 residues. The V segment lost 5 bases and the J segment 6 bases; nucleotides outside the gene matches: 10. The V gene's germline CDR1 is SGHNT and CDR2 YENEEA. CDR3 sequence (DNA): TGTGCCAGCAGCCGCACGAACACAGGGGCCGAGCAGTACTTC. It yields the protein CASSRTNTGAEQYF. Supplemented by reference TRBV11-3 and TRBJ2-7, the full variable domain reads EAGVVQSPRYKIIEKKQPVAFWCNPISGHNTLYWYLQNLGQGPELLIRYENEEAVDDSQLPKDRFSAERLKGVDSTLKIQPAELGDSAVYLCASSRTNTGAEQYFGPGTRLTVT.

The chain employs TRBV6-6 and TRBJ2-5; D gene ambiguous. The CDR3 sequence is 13 residues long. V lost 1 base to trimming and J lost 2 bases, with 5 bases between them. Germline CDR1 reads MNHNY; CDR2 reads SVGAGI (reference sequence). The CDR3 loop reads CASSYWAQETQYF. DNA of the CDR3: TGTGCCAGCAGTTACTGGGCTCAAGAGACCCAGTACTTC.

This clone was counted a single time. The chain uses TRBV11-3 and TRBJ2-7; 10 nucleotides match TRBD2. The length of the CDR3 is 14 residues. Trimming cost V 8 bases and J 6 bases; bases outside gene matches: 10. Germline loops: CDR1 SGHNT, CDR2 YENEEA. The CDR3 loop is CASQALAGAFEQYF. In DNA form, the CDR3 reads TGTGCCAGCCAGGCCCTAGCGGGAGCATTCGAGCAGTACTTC.

In its sample, this clone was seen once. This chain links TRBV12-3 or TRBV12-4 with TRBJ1-1; perhaps TRBD1 as D (6 bases). Between the trimmed V and J ends, which lost 3 bases and 6 bases, there was a span of 11 bases. CDR3 length equals 13 residues. The chain's CDR3 is CASSFLNRAEAFF. The CDR3 DNA sequence: TGTGCCAGCAGTTTCCTAAACAGGGCTGAAGCTTTCTTT.

The chain employs TRBV2 and TRBJ2-7; possibly TRBD1 for D (5 bases). Trimming removed 5 bases from V and 4 bases from J, with 15 bases in between. CDR3 length: 14 amino acids. Germline V gene data show CDR1 as SNHLY and CDR2 as FYNNEI. CDR3 sequence: CASSMGQEPYEQYF. Written as DNA, the CDR3 is TGTGCCAGCAGTATGGGGCAGGAGCCATACGAGCAGTACTTC.

The chain is built from TRBV27 and TRBJ2-7, with TRBD1 identical over 8 bases. The CDR3 totals 16 residues. V lost 2 bases, J lost 5 bases, and 11 bases stayed unmatched. The V gene's germline CDR1 is MNHEY and CDR2 SMNVEV (reference sequence). CDR3 protein: CASSLLGGQGIDEQYF. CDR3 nucleotide sequence: TGTGCCAGCAGTTTACTAGGAGGACAGGGTATCGACGAGCAGTACTTC.

V is TRBV7-2 and J is TRBJ1-2; D unresolved. V was shortened by 4 bases and J by 4 bases, with 10 bases between the two germline ends. Germline CDR1 and CDR2: SGHTA and FQGNSA. This CDR3 has 13 amino acids. Here the CDR3 DNA reads TGTGCCAGCAGCTCACGGAGTTCCTATGGCTACACCTTC. It yields the protein CASSSRSSYGYTF.

The chain employs TRBV9 and TRBJ2-2; 10 nucleotides match TRBD2. This CDR3 has 15 amino acids. Germline V gene sequence: CDR1 SGDLS, CDR2 YYNGEE. The J segment lost 6 bases and the V segment lost 3 bases, leaving 5 bases of the junction unmatched. The CDR3 coding sequence is TGTGCCAGCAGCGACCCTAGCGGGAGACCCGGGGAGCTGTTTTTT. Its translation: CASSDPSGRPGELFF.

The genes are TRBV24-1 and TRBJ2-1; D is possibly TRBD2 (5 bases). Trimming pared 4 bases from V and 4 bases from J, leaving 13 bases between. CDR3 size: 15 residues. CDR1 is KGHDR and CDR2 is SFDVKD in the germline V gene. Here the CDR3 DNA reads TGTGCCACCAGTGAGGTACAAGCGGCTTACAATGAGCAGTTCTTC. It is translated as CATSEVQAAYNEQFF.

This chain links TRBV30 with TRBJ2-7; 7 positions match TRBD1. CDR3 length: 15 residues. Germline V gives CDR1 GTSNPN, CDR2 SVGIG (reference sequence). Trimming removed 3 bases from V and 3 bases from J; junction bases left unmatched: 11. The CDR3 sequence is CAWRRTGGISYEQYF. CDR3 DNA: TGTGCCTGGAGGAGGACAGGCGGAATTAGCTACGAGCAGTACTTC.

The J gene is TRBJ1-6, the V gene TRBV11-2; weak D call: TRBD1 (5 bases). The ends were cut back, 1 base at V and 8 bases at J, with 9 bases in the middle. The CDR3 contains 14 residues. Per the germline V gene, CDR1 is SGHAT and CDR2 is FQNNGV. DNA for the CDR3: TGTGCCAGCAGCTTAGTGCGGGGGGATTCACCCCTCCACTTT. It yields the protein CASSLVRGDSPLHF.

This clone has only one observation. The rearrangement links TRBV19 to TRBJ1-5, with D perhaps TRBD1 (5 bases). Germline V CDR1 and CDR2: LNHDA, SQIVND (reference sequence). The CDR3 is made up of 13 amino acids. Trimming stripped 4 bases from V and 6 bases from J, with 10 bases between. Written as DNA, the CDR3 is TGTGCCAGTAGTAGCGGGACCGCTCAGCCCCAGCATTTT. Its translation: CASSSGTAQPQHF.

J is TRBJ1-6 and V is TRBV18; 7 bases fit TRBD1. The CDR3 contains 15 residues. The J segment lost 10 bases and the V segment lost 6 bases, leaving 12 bases of the junction unmatched. Germline CDR1 is KGHSH and CDR2 is LQKENI. CDR3 sequence: CASSSDRVEISPLHF. As DNA, the CDR3 is TGTGCCAGCTCTAGCGACAGGGTGGAAATCTCACCCCTCCACTTT.

This sequence joins TRBV5-1 and TRBJ2-2; 9 nucleotides agree with TRBD2. The CDR3 is 15 residues long. J gave up 1 base and V 5 bases, and 3 bases lay outside the gene matches. CDR1 and CDR2 from the germline V gene are SGHRS and YFSETQ. The CDR3 DNA is TGCGCCAGCAGAGCAGCGGGGGGGAACACCGGGGAGCTGTTTTTT. Translation: CASRAAGGNTGELFF.

The chain combines TRBV10-3 with TRBJ1-1, with D unresolved. Germline V gene data show CDR1 as ENHRY and CDR2 as SYGVKD. CDR3 length: 14 residues. V was trimmed by 10 bases and J by 0 bases, leaving 15 bases between them. CDR3 DNA sequence: TGTGCCACCCACGCAGGCATTATGAACACTGAAGCTTTCTTT. Its protein is CATHAGIMNTEAFF.

J is TRBJ1-2 and V is TRBV3-1 (or the pseudogene TRBV3-2); 8 bases agree with TRBD1. V trimming: 0 bases; J trimming: 4 bases; junction bases outside the gene matches: 7. Germline CDR1 reads LGHDT; CDR2 reads YNNKEL (reference sequence). The CDR3 loop spans 16 amino acids. The CDR3 sequence is CASSQERKTGVYGYTF. DNA for the CDR3: TGTGCCAGCAGCCAAGAGAGGAAGACAGGGGTCTATGGCTACACCTTC.

This clone came up a few times. The chain has TRBV6-6 and TRBJ2-1, with 13 bases matching TRBD2. V was clipped by 4 bases and J by 8 bases; unmatched bases: 5. The CDR3 consists of 15 residues. The germline gives CDR1 MNHNY, CDR2 SVGAGI (reference sequence). The CDR3 reads CASSSGTSGNYEQFF. DNA for the CDR3: TGTGCCAGCAGTTCGGGGACTAGCGGGAACTATGAGCAGTTCTTC.

The chain is built from TRBV29-1 and TRBJ1-2, with 8 bases identical to TRBD1. From germline, CDR1 is SQVTM and CDR2 ANQGSEA. With V trimmed by 7 bases and J by 4 bases, 5 bases remained unmatched. The CDR3 has 12 amino acids. CDR3 nucleotide sequence: TGCAGCGGCGGACAGGGTAGCTATGGCTACACCTTC. Amino acids: CSGGQGSYGYTF.

The rearrangement links TRBV3-1 (or the pseudogene TRBV3-2) to TRBJ2-7; the D gene is possibly TRBD1 (6 bases). V gave up 1 base and J gave up 0 bases, with 19 bases separating them. This CDR3 is 18 amino acids long. CDR1 and CDR2 from the germline V gene are LGHDT and YNNKEL (reference sequence). CDR3 sequence (DNA): TGTGCCAGCAGCCAAGTACTCTCGTGGACAGCCTCCTCCTACGAGCAGTACTTC. Its translation is CASSQVLSWTASSYEQYF.

V usage is TRBV3-1 (or the pseudogene TRBV3-2) and J usage is TRBJ1-4; TRBD1 is a possible D gene (6 bases). V dropped 4 bases and J dropped 8 bases, with 17 bases sitting between them. Germline CDR1 reads LGHDT; CDR2 reads YNNKEL (reference sequence). CDR3 length: 15 amino acids. The CDR3 DNA reads as TGTGCCAGCAGCCCAACAGGGCTTCGCGGGGAAAAACTGTTTTTT. Translating gives CASSPTGLRGEKLFF.